This TCR beta chain derives from a study of response to subunit inactivated influenza vaccine. The CDR3 is 16 residues long. After removal of 0 bases from V and 4 bases from J, the junction contained 6 bases not matched to a gene. Germline CDR1 is SGHRS and CDR2 is YFSETQ. TCRdb recomputed calls from the RT-PCR reads with MiXCR, one row per CDR3 protein. Here the sample spans roughly 630,000 distinct CDR3 sequences, around 15% being singletons. This clonotype was picked up a small number of times. Its antigen is unknown. Study-wide results and caveats: Each seasonal influenza vaccination recruits few new T cells, the authors suggested.

This receptor was obtained from a man aged 50 or older who received an inactivated influenza vaccine. Specimen: PBMCs from blood, collected roughly 15 days before vaccination. The chain couples TRBV5-1 to TRBJ1-1; 10 positions match TRBD1. The CDR3 region is CASSLGIRQGATEAFF. The CDR3 nucleotides read TGCGCCAGCAGCTTGGGGATTAGACAGGGGGCCACTGAAGCTTTCTTT.